These 24 T cell receptor beta chains originate from one sample sequenced in a study of shared clonotypes between healthy human individuals. Measured with immunoSEQ multiplex PCR; TCRdb has only the in-frame clones, and not every one. The sample consists of millions of clones, around nine tenths of them appearing once. The sequencing input was naive CD4+ T cells sorted from blood. The subset here: CD45RA+ positively selected. These receptors originate from a man aged 18 to 35 in good health.

This sequence joins TRBV30 and TRBJ1-2; D ambiguous. Germline V CDR1 and CDR2: GTSNPN, SVGIG (reference sequence). The germline V and J ends were trimmed by 0 bases and 8 bases, with 10 bases remaining between them. This CDR3 has 12 amino acids. As DNA, the CDR3 is TGTGCCTGGAGTGTACTGATGGGAGGCTACACCTTC. It encodes CAWSVLMGGYTF. The full variable domain, completed using reference TRBV30 and TRBJ1-2, is SQTIHQWPATLVQPVGSPLSLECTVEGTSNPNLYWYRQAAGRGLQLLFYSVGIGQISSEVPQNLSASRPQDRQFILSSKKLLLSDSGFYLCAWSVLMGGYTFGSGTRLTVV.

The gene calls are TRBV28 and TRBJ1-5; D possibly corresponds to TRBD1 (5 bases). Trimming removed 2 bases from V and 14 bases from J, with 10 bases in between. Germline-derived CDR1 and CDR2 are MDHEN and SYDVKM. The CDR3 loop spans 11 amino acids. The CDR3 sequence: CASSLVGEKHF. The CDR3 bases are TGTGCCAGCAGTTTAGTAGGGGAAAAGCATTTT. Supplemented by reference TRBV28 and TRBJ1-5, the full variable domain reads DVKVTQSSRYLVKRTGEKVFLECVQDMDHENMFWYRQDPGLGLRLIYFSYDVKMKEKGDIPEGYSVSREKKERFSLILESASTNQTSMYLCASSLVGEKHFGDGTRLSIL.

This chain connects TRBV25-1 to TRBJ2-1, with D tentatively TRBD1 (6 bases). The germline CDR1 and CDR2 sequences are MGHDK and SYGVNS. The germline V and J ends were trimmed by 3 bases and 2 bases, with 11 bases remaining between them. This CDR3 is built from 15 residues. The CDR3 nucleotides are TGTGCCAGCAGTGAGCAGAGGGGGACCTACAATGAGCAGTTCTTC. Its translation is CASSEQRGTYNEQFF. Filled out from reference TRBV25-1 and TRBJ2-1, the complete variable domain reads EADIYQTPRYLVIGTGKKITLECSQTMGHDKMYWYQQDPGMELHLIHYSYGVNSTEKGDLSSESTVSRIRTEHFPLTLESARPSHTSQYLCASSEQRGTYNEQFFGPGTRLTVL.

The chain carries TRBV19 and TRBJ1-5, with a tentative D call TRBD1 (5 bases). The length of the CDR3 is 14 residues. V shed 4 bases and J shed 2 bases, with 9 bases lying between them. Germline assignment: CDR1 LNHDA and CDR2 SQIVND (reference sequence). The CDR3 DNA reads as TGTGCCAGTAGTACAAGCAGGGGCAATCAGCCCCAGCATTTT. This encodes CASSTSRGNQPQHF.

The genes are TRBV19 and TRBJ1-2; D is ambiguous. With 3 bases removed from V and 8 bases from J, the gap between germline ends came to 19 bases. The CDR3 is 15 amino acids. CDR1 is LNHDA, CDR2 SQIVND, per germline (reference sequence). The CDR3 loop is CASSIGRNLMGGYTF. The CDR3 DNA is TGTGCCAGTAGTATTGGACGAAACTTGATGGGAGGCTACACCTTC.

J is TRBJ2-7 and V is TRBV18, with D hard to call. The V end was cut by 2 bases, the J end by 2 bases, with 10 bases between. This CDR3 contains 14 residues. Germline loops: CDR1 KGHSH, CDR2 LQKENI. DNA of the CDR3: TGTGCCAGCTCACCAGCCTTCGGAACCTACGAGCAGTACTTC. As protein: CASSPAFGTYEQYF.

The chain uses TRBV7-3 and TRBJ2-3, with D maybe TRBD2 (6 bases). Germline values: CDR1 SGHTA, CDR2 FQGTGA. The CDR3 runs 16 residues. The V gene lost 5 bases and the J gene lost 0 bases, with 15 bases spanning the gap. The CDR3 loop reads CASSPEAGTSTDTQYF. Written as DNA, the CDR3 is TGTGCCAGCAGCCCAGAGGCGGGGACTAGCACAGATACGCAGTATTTT.

V and J are TRBV18 and TRBJ2-5, with TRBD2 matching 8 bases. Trimming at V came to 3 bases and at J to 5 bases, leaving 8 bases not matched to a gene. The CDR3 loop spans 15 amino acids. The germline V gene encodes CDR1 KGHSH and CDR2 LQKENI. The CDR3 bases are TGTGCCAGCTCACCCTTCGGGAGGGAGCATGAGACCCAGTACTTC. This encodes CASSPFGREHETQYF.

The rearrangement joins TRBV28 to TRBJ1-2, with 7 bases matching TRBD1. V trimming: 6 bases; J trimming: 3 bases; junction bases outside the gene matches: 4. The germline CDR1 and CDR2 sequences are MDHEN and SYDVKM. CDR3 size: 13 residues. CDR3 coding DNA: TGTGCCAGCAGGCGACAGGGACACTATGGCTACACCTTC. This gives the protein CASRRQGHYGYTF.

The V call is TRBV9, the J call TRBJ1-3, with 7 bases identical to TRBD1. Germline CDR1 reads SGDLS; CDR2 reads YYNGEE. The V segment lost 4 bases and the J segment 0 bases; nucleotides outside the gene matches: 7. The CDR3 is made up of 16 amino acids. CDR3 DNA: TGTGCCAGCAGCCTACGGGACAGAGGCTCTGGAAACACCATATATTTT. This encodes CASSLRDRGSGNTIYF.

The chain employs TRBV29-1 and TRBJ1-1; no firm D call. V lost 8 bases and J lost 0, with 16 bases in between. The CDR3 runs to 14 residues. In germline, CDR1 is SQVTM, CDR2 ANQGSEA. The chain's CDR3 is CSSLPPGMNTEAFF. Here the CDR3 DNA reads TGCAGCTCCCTCCCCCCGGGCATGAACACTGAAGCTTTCTTT.

In regard to this clone: In the same sample, other DNA sequences code for this CDR3. The rearrangement links TRBV6-6 to TRBJ2-1, with D uncertain. The CDR3 contains 13 residues. The germline V gene has CDR1 MNHNY and CDR2 SVGAGI (reference sequence). V was cut by 0 bases and J by 2 bases, with 2 bases left in between. In DNA, the CDR3 is TGTGCCAGCAGTTACTCCACCTACAATGAGCAGTTCTTC. This sequence encodes CASSYSTYNEQFF.

This clone was picked up a small number of times. The chain links TRBV27 to TRBJ1-1; possible D gene TRBD1, 6 bases. V shed 6 bases and J shed 0 bases, with 11 bases lying between them. This CDR3 has 14 amino acids. The germline V gene has CDR1 MNHEY and CDR2 SMNVEV (reference sequence). The CDR3 coding sequence is TGTGCCAGCAGGTACAGGGTGCTGAACACTGAAGCTTTCTTT. Protein sequence: CASRYRVLNTEAFF.

The chain recombines TRBV6-6 with TRBJ2-5, with TRBD2 as a possible D gene (6 bases). This CDR3 has 16 amino acids. Per germline, CDR1 MNHNY and CDR2 SVGAGI (reference sequence). Between the trimmed V and J ends, which lost 2 bases and 5 bases, there was a span of 18 bases. CDR3 nucleotides: TGTGCCAGCAGTTACAATCGGCGGGGTCCGATGGAGACCCAGTACTTC. This encodes CASSYNRRGPMETQYF.

The CDR3 sequence: CASSADDRAGNTIYF. The CDR3 nucleotides read TGTGCCAGCAGCGCCGACGACAGGGCTGGAAACACCATATATTTT. The chain links TRBV7-8 to TRBJ1-3; 7 nucleotides agree with TRBD1. Germline V gives CDR1 SGHVS, CDR2 FQNEAQ. The CDR3 covers 15 residues. The V segment lost 5 bases and the J segment 2 bases; nucleotides outside the gene matches: 6.

This rearrangement joins TRBV21-1 to TRBJ2-7. TRBV21-1 is a listed pseudogene. The CDR3 sequence is 16 residues long. DNA for the CDR3: TGTGCTGGGGAACGGGCGATTAATAATCTCTCCTACGAGCAGTACTTC. Translation: CAGERAINNLSYEQYF.

This clone is a singleton in its sample. This chain connects TRBV7-6 to TRBJ2-1, with D uncertain. V lost 1 base to trimming and J lost 0 bases, with 10 bases between them. Germline V gene data show CDR1 as SGHVS and CDR2 as FNYEAQ. This CDR3 is 16 amino acids long. The CDR3 here is CASSLVEQSSYNEQFF. The CDR3 bases are TGTGCCAGCAGCTTAGTGGAGCAGAGCTCCTACAATGAGCAGTTCTTC.

This chain connects TRBV10-3 to TRBJ2-3, with 7 bases matching TRBD1. Germline V lookup: CDR1 ENHRY, CDR2 SYGVKD. The ends lost 6 bases at V and 6 bases at J; junction bases unmatched: 6. The CDR3 consists of 13 residues. CDR3 nucleotides: TGTGCCATCAGACACGACAGGGCCGATACGCAGTATTTT. Its translation is CAIRHDRADTQYF.

This clone showed up just once. This chain links TRBV19 with TRBJ2-1, with 9 bases that match TRBD2. Per the germline V gene, CDR1 is LNHDA and CDR2 is SQIVND (reference sequence). The V segment lost 1 base and the J segment 2 bases; nucleotides outside the gene matches: 18. CDR3 length: 21 amino acids. The CDR3 reads CASSIGFWGLRAGGTYNEQFF. The CDR3 DNA sequence: TGTGCCAGTAGTATAGGATTTTGGGGGTTACGAGCGGGAGGAACCTACAATGAGCAGTTCTTC.

The chain recombines TRBV6-5 with TRBJ2-7; 7 positions agree with TRBD2. Looked up from germline, CDR1 is MNHEY and CDR2 is SVGAGI. V lost 6 bases, J lost 6 bases, and 5 bases stayed unmatched. This CDR3 spans 12 amino acids. CDR3 nucleotides: TGTGCCAGCAGAACCCCGGGGGGCGAGCAGTACTTC. This translates into CASRTPGGEQYF.

The chain employs TRBV28 and TRBJ1-1; D is undetermined. V dropped 3 bases and J dropped 1 base, with 6 bases sitting between them. The germline V gene encodes CDR1 MDHEN and CDR2 SYDVKM. This CDR3 is built from 13 residues. DNA of the CDR3: TGTGCCAGCAGTTTGCTACAGAACACTGAAGCTTTCTTT. It codes for CASSLLQNTEAFF.

The rearrangement joins TRBV28 to TRBJ1-2; 7 positions match TRBD1. V was clipped by 6 bases and J by 7 bases; unmatched bases: 20. The CDR3 loop spans 17 amino acids. CDR1 and CDR2 (germline): MDHEN, SYDVKM. The CDR3 loop is CASSPGGQARFLGGYTF. Here the CDR3 DNA reads TGTGCCAGCAGCCCTGGTGGACAGGCTAGGTTTTTGGGTGGCTACACCTTC.

This chain joins TRBV4-1 and TRBJ1-4, with 11 bases fitting TRBD1. The V and J ends lost 6 bases and 8 bases, in that order; junction bases with no gene match: 5. The CDR3 length is 14 residues. Germline CDR1 MGHRA, CDR2 YSYEKL. CDR3 sequence (DNA): TGCGCCAGCAGTGGGACAGGGGGTCTGGAAAAACTGTTTTTT. Its protein product is CASSGTGGLEKLFF.

CDR3: CASSVVDRNEQFF. The CDR3 DNA follows: TGTGCCAGCAGCGTAGTAGATAGGAATGAGCAGTTCTTC. V usage is TRBV9 and J usage is TRBJ2-1; D is unclear. CDR1 is SGDLS, CDR2 YYNGEE, per germline. V shed 0 bases and J shed 7 bases, with 8 bases lying between them. This CDR3 comprises 13 residues.